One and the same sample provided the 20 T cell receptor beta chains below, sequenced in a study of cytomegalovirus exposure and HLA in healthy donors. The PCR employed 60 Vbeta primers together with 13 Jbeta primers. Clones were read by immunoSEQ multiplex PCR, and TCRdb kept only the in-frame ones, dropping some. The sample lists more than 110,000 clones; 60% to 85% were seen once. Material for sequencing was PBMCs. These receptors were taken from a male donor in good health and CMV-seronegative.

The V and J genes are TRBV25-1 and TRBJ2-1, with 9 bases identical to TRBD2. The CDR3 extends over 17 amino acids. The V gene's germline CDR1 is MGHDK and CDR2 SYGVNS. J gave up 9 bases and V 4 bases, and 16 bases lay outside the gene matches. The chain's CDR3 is CASSVLAGGSPGREQFF. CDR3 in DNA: TGTGCCAGCAGTGTTCTTGCGGGAGGGAGCCCAGGCCGTGAGCAGTTCTTC.

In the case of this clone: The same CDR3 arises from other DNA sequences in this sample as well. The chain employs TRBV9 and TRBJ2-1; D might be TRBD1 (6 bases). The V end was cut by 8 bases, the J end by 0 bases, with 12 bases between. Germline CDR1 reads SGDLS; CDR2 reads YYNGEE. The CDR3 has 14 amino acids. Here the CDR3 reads CASSVGGSYNEQFF. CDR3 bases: TGTGCCAGTTCGGTAGGGGGCTCCTACAATGAGCAGTTCTTC.

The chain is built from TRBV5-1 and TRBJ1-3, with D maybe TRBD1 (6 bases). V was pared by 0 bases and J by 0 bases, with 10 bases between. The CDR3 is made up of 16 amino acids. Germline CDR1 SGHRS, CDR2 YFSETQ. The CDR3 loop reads CASSLGGQNSGNTIYF. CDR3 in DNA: TGCGCCAGCAGCTTGGGCGGACAGAACTCTGGAAACACCATATATTTT.

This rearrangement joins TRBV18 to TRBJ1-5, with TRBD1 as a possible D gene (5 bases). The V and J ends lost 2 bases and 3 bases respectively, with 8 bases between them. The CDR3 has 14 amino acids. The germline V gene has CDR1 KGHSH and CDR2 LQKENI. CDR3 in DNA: TGTGCCAGCTCACCAAGACAGAACAATCAGCCCCAGCATTTT. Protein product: CASSPRQNNQPQHF.

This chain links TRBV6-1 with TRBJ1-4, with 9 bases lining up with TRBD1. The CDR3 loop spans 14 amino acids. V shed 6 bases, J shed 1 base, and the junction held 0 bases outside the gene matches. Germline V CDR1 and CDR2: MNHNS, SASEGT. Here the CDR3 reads CASRDRGTNEKLFF. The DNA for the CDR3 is TGTGCCAGCAGGGACAGGGGAACTAATGAAAAACTGTTTTTT.

The CDR3 region is CASSLGQGWYF. For the CDR3, the DNA is TGTGCCAGCAGCTTGGGCCAGGGTTGGTACTTC. V is TRBV5-4 and J is TRBJ2-7; D might be TRBD1 (5 bases). V was clipped by 0 bases and J by 12 bases, with 10 bases between them. Per the germline V gene, CDR1 is SGHNT and CDR2 is YYREEE (reference sequence). CDR3 length: 11 residues.

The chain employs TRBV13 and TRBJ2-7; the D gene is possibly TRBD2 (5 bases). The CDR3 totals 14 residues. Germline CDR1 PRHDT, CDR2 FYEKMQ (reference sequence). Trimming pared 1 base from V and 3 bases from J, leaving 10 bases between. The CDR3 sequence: CASSLEGSHYEQYF. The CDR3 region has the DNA TGTGCCAGCAGCTTAGAAGGGAGCCACTACGAGCAGTACTTC.

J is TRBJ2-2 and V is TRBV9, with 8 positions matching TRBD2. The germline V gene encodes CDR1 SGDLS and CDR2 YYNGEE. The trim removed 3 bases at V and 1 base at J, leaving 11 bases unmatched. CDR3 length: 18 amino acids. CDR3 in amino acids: CASSAQSWTSLNTGELFF. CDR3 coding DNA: TGTGCCAGCAGCGCACAATCCTGGACTAGCTTGAACACCGGGGAGCTGTTTTTT. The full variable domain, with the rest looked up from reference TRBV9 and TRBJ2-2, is DSGVTQTPKHLITATGQRVTLRCSPRSGDLSVYWYQQSLDQGLQFLIQYYNGEERAKGNILERFSAQQFPDLHSELNLSSLELGDSALYFCASSAQSWTSLNTGELFFGEGSRLTVL.

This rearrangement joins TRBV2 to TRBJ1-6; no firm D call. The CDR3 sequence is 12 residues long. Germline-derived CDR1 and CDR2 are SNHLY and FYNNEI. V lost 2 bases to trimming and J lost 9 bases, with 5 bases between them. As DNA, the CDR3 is TGTGCCAGCAGTGAATTTCGTTCACCCCTCCACTTT. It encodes CASSEFRSPLHF. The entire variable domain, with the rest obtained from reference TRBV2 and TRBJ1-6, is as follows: EPEVTQTPSHQVTQMGQEVILRCVPISNHLYFYWYRQILGQKVEFLVSFYNNEISEKSEIFDDQFSVERPDGSNFTLKIRSTKLEDSAMYFCASSEFRSPLHFGNGTRLTVT.

CDR3 bases: TGTGCCAGCAGTGAATCAGGACAGTACGAGCAGTACTTC. The encoded protein is CASSESGQYEQYF. This chain uses TRBV25-1 with TRBJ2-7; a possible D gene is TRBD1 (6 bases). Germline CDR1 is MGHDK and CDR2 is SYGVNS. The germline V and J ends were trimmed by 1 base and 4 bases, with 8 bases remaining between them. This CDR3 contains 13 residues.

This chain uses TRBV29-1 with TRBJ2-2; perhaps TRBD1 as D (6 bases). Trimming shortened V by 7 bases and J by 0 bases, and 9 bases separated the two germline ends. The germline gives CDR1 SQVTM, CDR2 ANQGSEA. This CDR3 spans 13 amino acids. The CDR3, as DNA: TGCAGCGCGAAGGGGGCGAACACCGGGGAGCTGTTTTTT. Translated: CSAKGANTGELFF.

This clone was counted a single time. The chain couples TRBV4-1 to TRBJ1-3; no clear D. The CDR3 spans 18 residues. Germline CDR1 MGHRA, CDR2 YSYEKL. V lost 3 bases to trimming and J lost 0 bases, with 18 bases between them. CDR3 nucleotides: TGCGCCAGCAGCCAGTGGGTGACTCAGATTGACTCTGGAAACACCATATATTTT. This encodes CASSQWVTQIDSGNTIYF.

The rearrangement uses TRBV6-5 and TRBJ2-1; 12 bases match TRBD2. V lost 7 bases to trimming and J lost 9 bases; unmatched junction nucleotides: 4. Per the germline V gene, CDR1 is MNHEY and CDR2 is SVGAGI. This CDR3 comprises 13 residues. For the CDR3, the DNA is TGTGCCAGCAAAACTAGCGGGGGGACTGAGCAGTTCTTC. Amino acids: CASKTSGGTEQFF.

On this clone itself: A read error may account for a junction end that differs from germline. This CDR3 reads CASSRGLAGGQSTDTQYF. CDR3 DNA: TGTGCTAGCAGCCGGGGACTAGCGGGGGGCCAGAGCACAGATACGCAGTATTTT. The genes are TRBV7-7 and TRBJ2-3; TRBD2 agrees at 15 bases. CDR1 SSHAT and CDR2 FNYEAQ come from the germline V gene (reference sequence). This CDR3 contains 18 residues.

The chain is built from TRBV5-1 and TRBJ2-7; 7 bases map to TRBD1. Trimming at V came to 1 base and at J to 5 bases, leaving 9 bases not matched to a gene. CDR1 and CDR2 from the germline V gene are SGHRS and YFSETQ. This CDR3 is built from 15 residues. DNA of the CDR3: TGCGCCAGCAGCTTGAGGCAGGGGGTGTCGGACGAGCAGTACTTC. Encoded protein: CASSLRQGVSDEQYF.

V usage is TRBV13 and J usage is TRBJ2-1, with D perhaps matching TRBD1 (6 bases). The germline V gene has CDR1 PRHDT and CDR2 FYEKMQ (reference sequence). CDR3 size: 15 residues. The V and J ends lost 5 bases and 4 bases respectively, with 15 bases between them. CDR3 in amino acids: CASSRRGDFYNEQFF. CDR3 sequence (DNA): TGTGCCAGCAGCCGCAGGGGTGACTTTTACAATGAGCAGTTCTTC.

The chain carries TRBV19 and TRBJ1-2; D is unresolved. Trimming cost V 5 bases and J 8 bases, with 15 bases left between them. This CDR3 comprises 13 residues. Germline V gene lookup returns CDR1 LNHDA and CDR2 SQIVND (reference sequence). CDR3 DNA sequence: TGTGCCAGTAGTCCGGAGATTCGAAGAGGCTACACCTTC. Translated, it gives CASSPEIRRGYTF.

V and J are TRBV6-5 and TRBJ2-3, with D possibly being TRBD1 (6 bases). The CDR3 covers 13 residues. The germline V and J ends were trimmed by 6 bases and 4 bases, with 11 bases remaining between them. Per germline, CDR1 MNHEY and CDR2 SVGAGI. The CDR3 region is CASSRPGADTQYF. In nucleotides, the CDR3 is TGTGCCAGCAGCAGACCAGGGGCAGATACGCAGTATTTT.

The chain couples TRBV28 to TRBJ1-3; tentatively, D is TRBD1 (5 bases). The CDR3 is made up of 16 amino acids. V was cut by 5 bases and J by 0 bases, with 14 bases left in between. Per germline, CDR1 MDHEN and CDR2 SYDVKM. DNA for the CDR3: TGTGCCAGCAGTGATAGCAGGGCCAGCTCTGGAAACACCATATATTTT. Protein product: CASSDSRASSGNTIYF.

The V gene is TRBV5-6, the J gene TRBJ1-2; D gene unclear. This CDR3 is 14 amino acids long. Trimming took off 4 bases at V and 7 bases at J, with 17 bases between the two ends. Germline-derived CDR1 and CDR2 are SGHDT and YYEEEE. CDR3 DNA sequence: TGTGCCAGCAGCCCCCGGACGGGATTAGGTGGCTACACCTTC. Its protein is CASSPRTGLGGYTF. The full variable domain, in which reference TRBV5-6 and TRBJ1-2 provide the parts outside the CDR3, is DAGVTQSPTHLIKTRGQQVTLRCSPKSGHDTVSWYQQALGQGPQFIFQYYEEEERQRGNFPDRFSGHQFPNYSSELNVNALLLGDSALYLCASSPRTGLGGYTFGSGTRLTVV.